This T cell receptor beta chain originates from a study of shared clonotypes between healthy human individuals. Findings and limits, study-wide: Roughly 5% was the fraction of naive CD4 clonotypes found shared across a few donors.

The length of the CDR3 is 15 residues. J gave up 0 bases and V 6 bases, and 2 bases lay outside the gene matches. Per germline, CDR1 SEHNR and CDR2 FQNEAQ (reference sequence). On this clone itself: Its target is unknown.

TCRdb's copy holds only in-frame clones and misses some; the assay was immunoSEQ multiplex PCR. The sample gives roughly 640,000 clones, approximately 79% of which show up once; approximately 1.8% is in the top ten. The source is a woman in her twenties or thirties in good health. Specimen: memory CD4+ T cells sorted from blood. Subset given: CD45RA-negative fraction. The chain couples TRBV7-9 to TRBJ2-2; TRBD2 aligns across 9 bases. The CDR3 loop reads CASRPSGTNTGELFF. CDR3 nucleotides: TGTGCCAGCAGGCCTAGCGGGACGAACACCGGGGAGCTGTTTTTT.